This is a list of T cell receptor beta chains from one sample in a study of identifying expanded T cells in peripheral blood. Clones were sequenced by immunoSEQ multiplex PCR, and TCRdb holds only the in-frame ones, with some missing. In the table there are around 100,000 clones, about 89% of which are singletons. The sequencing sample was made of blood. These receptors were collected from a person aged 18 to 75 in good health. The CDR3 runs from the conserved cysteine through the conserved F or W. A D gene is named only where the DNA matches it firmly. Where a row states a size, it is once, few, many or the class of an expanded clone; other rows omit it.

NA,TRBV18,NA,TRBJ1-6,TGTGCCAGCTCACGGGAACTTAATTCACCCCTCCACTTT,CASSRELNSPLHF
NA,TRBV4-3,NA,TRBJ1-4,TGCGCCAGCAGCCCACACGGGGATATCGAAAAACTGTTTTTT,CASSPHGDIEKLFF
NA,TRBV4-2,NA,TRBJ2-5,TGTGCCAGCAGCCGGGGGCGGGACTCGCCACAAGAGACCCAGTACTTC,CASSRGRDSPQETQYF
TRBD2,TRBV18,NA,TRBJ2-3,TGTGCCAGCTCACTCCTAGCGGGGGGGCCGACAGATACGCAGTATTTT,CASSLLAGGPTDTQYF
NA,TRBV7-2,NA,TRBJ2-7,TGTGCCAGCAGCTTATCGACCTCCTACGAGCAGTACTTC,CASSLSTSYEQYF
NA,TRBV5-4,NA,TRBJ1-5,TGTGCCAGCAGCTTGGGTCCCCCCGGGGCGAGCAATCAGCCCCAGCATTTT,CASSLGPPGASNQPQHF
TRBD2,TRBV2,NA,TRBJ2-5,TGTGCCAGCAGGTTCCGACTAGCGCGTATCCAAGAGACCCAGTACTTC,CASRFRLARIQETQYF
NA,TRBV29-1,NA,TRBJ1-1,TGCAGCGTTGAATCGGTGCGGGGGAGGGATTTGGGCACTGAAGCTTTCTTT,CSVESVRGRDLGTEAFF
NA,TRBV4-3,NA,TRBJ2-7,TGCGCCAGCAGCCCCCGCGGCGGGGACCTCTCCGAGCAGTACTTC,CASSPRGGDLSEQYF
NA,TRBV19,NA,TRBJ1-5,TGTGCCAGTAGTATAGATCTCAATCAGCCCCAGCATTTT,CASSIDLNQPQHF
TRBD2,TRBV7-6,NA,TRBJ2-3,TGTGCCAGCAGAAAGGGACTAGCGGACTCTTACACAGATACGCAGTATTTT,CASRKGLADSYTDTQYF
TRBD1,TRBV9,NA,TRBJ2-2,TGTGCCAGCAGCGGGGGACAGGAGCACGGGGAGCTGTTTTTT,CASSGGQEHGELFF
NA,TRBV27,NA,TRBJ2-3,TGTGCCAGCAGTTCGATTGGAGGATCCTTCCCAGATACGCAGTATTTT,CASSSIGGSFPDTQYF
TRBD1,TRBV29-1,NA,TRBJ2-1,TGCAGCGCCCAGGGGGCCCCCCCCTACAATGAGCAGTTCTTC,CSAQGAPPYNEQFF
TRBD1,TRBV7-9,NA,TRBJ2-2,TGTGCCAGCAGGAGCCCAGGGGGCTCTAGAACCGGGGAGCTGTTTTTT,CASRSPGGSRTGELFF
NA,TRBV11-1,once,TRBJ2-2,TGTGCCAGCAGGTCAGGGCCCGGGGAGCTGTTTTTT,CASRSGPGELFF
NA,TRBV5-1,NA,TRBJ2-7,TGCGCCAGCAGCTTGGGTTCTGGGTTCGAGCAGTACTTC,CASSLGSGFEQYF
NA,TRBV7-9,NA,TRBJ1-3,TGTGCCAGCAGTTCGGAGATAGACAGGCACACCATATATTTT,CASSSEIDRHTIYF
NA,TRBV7-9,NA,TRBJ2-7,TGTGCCAGCAGCTTAATAGGGATACACGAGCAGTACTTC,CASSLIGIHEQYF
NA,TRBV29-1,once,TRBJ2-7,TGCAGCGTTGAATGGGCAGGCTCCTACGAGCAGTACTTC,CSVEWAGSYEQYF
TRBD1,TRBV6-5,few,TRBJ2-7,TGTGCCAGCAGCTTATCTGCAGGGGGATACGAGCAGTACTTC,CASSLSAGGYEQYF
TRBD2,TRBV11-2,NA,TRBJ2-3,TGTGCCAGCAGCTTAGGCGGGAGGGATACGCAGTATTTT,CASSLGGRDTQYF
NA,TRBV6-6,NA,TRBJ1-6,TGTGCCAGCAGTTACCGCGGGTCGGGTGGCGATTCACCCCGCCACTTT,CASSYRGSGGDSPRHF
NA,TRBV28,NA,TRBJ1-2,TGTGCCAGCAGCCCGGGGGGGAACTATGGCTACACCTTC,CASSPGGNYGYTF
TRBD1,TRBV11-2,NA,TRBJ1-6,TGTGCCAGCAGTTTAGGACAGGAGAATTCACCCCTCCACTTT,CASSLGQENSPLHF
NA,TRBV29-1,NA,TRBJ2-5,TGCAGCGTACGACAGCAAGAGACCCAGTACTTC,CSVRQQETQYF
NA,TRBV15,NA,TRBJ2-6,TGTGCCACCAGCAACGACTACTCTGGGGCCAACGTCCTGACTTTC,CATSNDYSGANVLTF
TRBD1,TRBV29-1,NA,TRBJ1-5,TGCAGCGTAGCAGGGGGGGTCGGCAATCAGCCCCAGCATTTT,CSVAGGVGNQPQHF
NA,TRBV6-5,NA,TRBJ1-2,TGTGCCAGCACCGTTTACCCCCTCTATGGCTACACCTTC,CASTVYPLYGYTF
NA,TRBV20-1,NA,TRBJ2-3,TGCAGTGCTGGGAGCAGGGATACGCAGTATTTT,CSAGSRDTQYF
TRBD2,TRBV10-1,NA,TRBJ2-3,TGCGCCAGCAGTGAGTCCGGGGGGGCCCGACAAGATACGCAGTATTTT,CASSESGGARQDTQYF
NA,TRBV5-1,NA,TRBJ1-4,TGCGCCAGCAGCTTGGTGGGAGCAACTAATGAAAAACTGTTTTTT,CASSLVGATNEKLFF
NA,TRBV6-6,NA,TRBJ2-7,TGTGCCAGCAGTCCCAGGGAAACCGCCTACGAGCAGTACTTC,CASSPRETAYEQYF
TRBD2,TRBV10-2,NA,TRBJ2-7,TGCGCCAGCAGTCCAAGCGGGGCGGATAAGCAGTACTTC,CASSPSGADKQYF
NA,TRBV4-3,NA,TRBJ1-3,TGCGCCAGCAGCCAAGAACCGACCTCTGGAAACACCATATATTTT,CASSQEPTSGNTIYF
TRBD1,TRBV28,NA,TRBJ2-7,TGTGCCAGCAGCCTGACAGGGGAGACCTACGAGCAGTACTTC,CASSLTGETYEQYF
TRBD1,TRBV6-1,once,TRBJ1-5,TGTGCCAGCAGTGCCCTGGGGACAGGGGGCTATCAGCCCCAGCATTTT,CASSALGTGGYQPQHF
NA,TRBV4-3,NA,TRBJ2-5,TGCGCCAGCAGCCAAGCTCCGGCACTGGGCCAGTACTTC,CASSQAPALGQYF
NA,TRBV27,NA,TRBJ2-1,TGTGCCAGCAGTCCCTCGGACGGGTACAATGAGCAGTTCTTC,CASSPSDGYNEQFF